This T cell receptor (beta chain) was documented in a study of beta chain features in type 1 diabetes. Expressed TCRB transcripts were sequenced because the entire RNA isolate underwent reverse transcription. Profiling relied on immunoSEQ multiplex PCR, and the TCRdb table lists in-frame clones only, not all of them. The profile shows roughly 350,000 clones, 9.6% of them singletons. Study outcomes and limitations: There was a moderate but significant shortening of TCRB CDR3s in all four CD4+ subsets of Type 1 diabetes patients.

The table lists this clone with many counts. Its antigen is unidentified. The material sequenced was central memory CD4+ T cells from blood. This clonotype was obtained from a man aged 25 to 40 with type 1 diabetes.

The CDR3 loop is CASSSTSSSGETQYF. The DNA for the CDR3 is TGCGCCAGCAGCTCCACCTCTAGCTCGGGAGAGACCCAGTACTTC. This chain links TRBV5-1 with TRBJ2-5; weak D call: TRBD2 (5 bases). This CDR3 comprises 15 residues. The germline V and J ends were trimmed by 3 bases and 4 bases, with 16 bases remaining between them. Per germline, CDR1 SGHRS and CDR2 YFSETQ.